The 8 T cell receptor beta chains presented below share a single source sample, sequenced in a study of regulatory T cells in long-lasting Graves disease. Noted time point: newly diagnosed GD, antithyroid drugs for less than 3 months. PBMCs provided the RNA from which the TCR library was made. In building TCR beta libraries, iRepertoire HTBI primers were used together with Arm-PCR of CDR3 regions. TCRdb re-called the multiplex PCR reads through MiXCR, storing one row per CDR3 protein. The table lists around 470,000 distinct CDR3 sequences, around 15% of them singletons. These data were also reused for a study on T cells in Graves' hyperthyroidism and ophthalmopathy.

The sample was peripheral blood mononuclear cells (PBMCs), taken at new diagnosis, from a patient treated with antithyroid drugs. The source of these receptors is a woman between 50 and 59 years old with Graves disease.

The sample holds a few counts of this clonotype. The chain carries TRBV30 and TRBJ2-3; D might be TRBD2 (7 bases). This CDR3 spans 13 amino acids. V was cut by 3 bases and J by 4 bases, with 11 bases left in between. Germline CDR1 reads GTSNPN; CDR2 reads SVGIG (reference sequence). CDR3 DNA: TGTGCCTGGAGGAGGGGGGGGGCAGATACGCAGTATTTT. Protein sequence: CAWRRGGADTQYF.

This chain connects TRBV2 to TRBJ1-1; D is ambiguous. V dropped 6 bases and J dropped 0 bases, with 11 bases sitting between them. CDR1 is SNHLY and CDR2 is FYNNEI in the germline V gene. This CDR3 comprises 14 residues. The DNA of the CDR3 is TGTGCCAGCAGCCCAACTGTCATGAACACTGAAGCTTTCTTT. Protein: CASSPTVMNTEAFF.

This clonotype has a count of ten or more. The genes are TRBV7-8 and TRBJ2-7, with 7 nucleotides matching TRBD1. The CDR3 loop spans 14 amino acids. V was pared by 5 bases and J by 5 bases, with 9 bases of the junction left unmatched. In germline, CDR1 is SGHVS, CDR2 FQNEAQ. In nucleotides, the CDR3 is TGTGCCAGCAGCACACACAGGGGAAGGAACGAGCAGTACTTC. Translated, it gives CASSTHRGRNEQYF.

This clonotype turned up a few times. The rearrangement links TRBV9 to TRBJ1-4; 7 nucleotides line up with TRBD1. Trimming cost V 6 bases and J 4 bases; bases outside gene matches: 3. Germline V gives CDR1 SGDLS, CDR2 YYNGEE. This CDR3 has 13 residues. The CDR3 DNA reads as TGTGCCAGCAACCGGGACAGTAATGAAAAACTGTTTTTT. This sequence encodes CASNRDSNEKLFF.

As for this clonotype: A much larger clone lies one base from this, so it may be a read error. The chain couples TRBV5-6 to TRBJ2-7; 14 bases line up with TRBD2. The CDR3 is 16 amino acids. Germline V gives CDR1 SGHDT, CDR2 YYEEEE. The CDR3 is CASSPGTSGRIHDQYF. The CDR3 DNA sequence: TGTGCCAGCAGCCCCGGGACTAGCGGGAGAATCCACGACCAGTACTTC.

The chain is built from TRBV11-2 and TRBJ1-3; D is ambiguous. Trimming stripped 0 bases from V and 3 bases from J, with 6 bases between. This CDR3 spans 14 amino acids. CDR1 SGHAT and CDR2 FQNNGV come from the germline V gene. CDR3 loop: CASSLESFGNTIYF. CDR3 nucleotides: TGTGCCAGCAGCTTAGAGAGTTTTGGAAACACCATATATTTT.

The chain combines TRBV6-1 with TRBJ1-4; tentatively, D is TRBD1 (6 bases). Trimming took off 5 bases at V and 5 bases at J, with 15 bases between the two ends. The CDR3 has 15 residues. CDR1 MNHNS and CDR2 SASEGT come from the germline V gene. The CDR3 DNA follows: TGTGCCAGCAGTCGGACAGAAGGCCTGAATGAAAAACTGTTTTTT. Its translation is CASSRTEGLNEKLFF.

The chain couples TRBV9 to TRBJ2-7; 8 bases align to TRBD2. The CDR3 is made up of 14 amino acids. Germline CDR1 SGDLS, CDR2 YYNGEE. Germline trimming cut 7 bases from V and 1 base from J; bases unmatched to any gene: 7. The chain's CDR3 is CASGAAGGSYEQYF. The CDR3 nucleotides are TGTGCCAGCGGGGCCGCGGGAGGTTCCTACGAGCAGTACTTC. The entire variable domain, with the rest obtained from reference TRBV9 and TRBJ2-7, is as follows: DSGVTQTPKHLITATGQRVTLRCSPRSGDLSVYWYQQSLDQGLQFLIQYYNGEERAKGNILERFSAQQFPDLHSELNLSSLELGDSALYFCASGAAGGSYEQYFGPGTRLTVT.